Presented here are 24 T cell receptor beta chains from one specimen sequenced in a study of blood T cell repertoires in COVID-19. Libraries were prepared by immunoSEQ multiplex PCR; TCRdb keeps only in-frame clonotypes and omits some of them. The sample has around 50,000 clones, more than 75% seen once. Sequences were obtained from PBMCs or T cells enriched from blood (not recorded which). The receptors come from a woman aged 45-60 years with acute COVID-19.

V and J are TRBV6-5 and TRBJ2-1; 8 bases agree with TRBD2. The germline gives CDR1 MNHEY, CDR2 SVGAGI. The CDR3 has 13 amino acids. Germline trimming cut 0 bases from V and 15 bases from J; bases unmatched to any gene: 7. In nucleotides, the CDR3 is TGTGCCAGCAGTTACTCGCCCGGGACTAGGATGTTCTTC. This encodes CASSYSPGTRMFF.

The chain joins TRBV11-2 to TRBJ1-2, with TRBD1 as a possible D gene (5 bases). CDR3 length: 13 residues. Trimming shortened V by 1 base and J by 6 bases, and 9 bases separated the two germline ends. Germline loops: CDR1 SGHAT, CDR2 FQNNGV. CDR3 sequence (DNA): TGTGCCAGCAGCTTAGGCAGGGTGCATGGCTACACCTTC. The encoded protein is CASSLGRVHGYTF.

The rearrangement links TRBV3-1 (or the pseudogene TRBV3-2) to TRBJ1-6; tentatively, D is TRBD1 (5 bases). The germline V and J ends were trimmed by 4 bases and 7 bases, with 11 bases remaining between them. CDR1 and CDR2 (germline): LGHDT, YNNKEL (reference sequence). CDR3 length: 14 amino acids. In nucleotides, the CDR3 is TGTGCCAGCAGCCCCCAGGGAAACAATTCACCCCTCCACTTT. It encodes CASSPQGNNSPLHF.

The V and J genes are TRBV7-9 and TRBJ1-1; 10 bases align to TRBD1. J lost 5 bases, V lost 5 bases, and 5 bases had no gene match. Germline V gives CDR1 SEHNR, CDR2 FQNEAQ (reference sequence). This CDR3 is built from 14 residues. CDR3 sequence reads: CASSKGTGVTEAFF. Written as DNA, the CDR3 is TGTGCCAGCAGCAAAGGGACAGGGGTGACTGAAGCTTTCTTT.

V and J are TRBV7-9 and TRBJ1-2, with D possibly being TRBD1 (5 bases). Trimming cost V 5 bases and J 8 bases, with 18 bases left between them. The CDR3 consists of 14 residues. Per germline, CDR1 SEHNR and CDR2 FQNEAQ (reference sequence). This chain's CDR3 is CASSRSQGNGGYTF. CDR3 nucleotide sequence: TGTGCCAGCAGCCGAAGTCAGGGCAACGGCGGCTACACCTTC.

The chain links TRBV18 to TRBJ2-6; maybe TRBD1 (6 bases). Deletions cut 4 bases from V and 4 bases from J, with 11 bases between. CDR3 length: 15 residues. Germline lookup yields CDR1 KGHSH and CDR2 LQKENI. In DNA, the CDR3 is TGTGCCAGCTCACTTACAGGGATCGGGGCCAACGTCCTGACTTTC. This sequence encodes CASSLTGIGANVLTF.

The chain recombines TRBV3-1 (or the pseudogene TRBV3-2) with TRBJ2-3, with a possible D match to TRBD1 (6 bases). V lost 3 bases and J 3 bases, leaving 16 bases between the germline ends. Germline-derived CDR1 and CDR2 are LGHDT and YNNKEL (reference sequence). The length of the CDR3 is 16 residues. In DNA, the CDR3 is TGTGCCAGCAGCCAGGTCCCAGGGGTGAGTACAGATACGCAGTATTTT. This codes for CASSQVPGVSTDTQYF.

This clone was seen a single time. The V gene is TRBV28, the J gene TRBJ1-5, with TRBD1 matching over 7 bases. CDR1 MDHEN and CDR2 SYDVKM come from the germline V gene. The junction had 7 bases not matched to a gene; V was cut back by 5 bases and J by 3 bases. This CDR3 comprises 15 residues. The CDR3 loop reads CASSDGQVHNQPQHF. DNA for the CDR3: TGTGCCAGCAGTGACGGACAGGTACACAATCAGCCCCAGCATTTT.

The chain links TRBV7-8 to TRBJ2-7, with D perhaps TRBD1 (6 bases). The CDR3 covers 14 residues. Germline-derived CDR1 and CDR2 are SGHVS and FQNEAQ. V was clipped by 5 bases and J by 3 bases, with 14 bases between them. This CDR3 is CASSLPTGLYEQYF. The CDR3, as DNA: TGTGCCAGCAGCCTCCCTACAGGGCTCTACGAGCAGTACTTC.

This clone was counted once. This chain joins TRBV29-1 and TRBJ2-7, with TRBD2 matching 8 bases. The junction had 4 bases not matched to a gene; V was cut back by 4 bases and J by 2 bases. Germline CDR1 SQVTM, CDR2 ANQGSEA. The CDR3 loop spans 13 amino acids. CDR3 amino acids: CSVGGGPPYEQYF. CDR3 DNA: TGCAGCGTTGGCGGGGGGCCCCCCTACGAGCAGTACTTC.

Written as DNA, the CDR3 is TGTGCCAGCTCAGCGGAAAATCAGCCCCAGCATTTT. Amino acid sequence: CASSAENQPQHF. The chain is built from TRBV18 and TRBJ1-5; D gene ambiguous. The CDR3 runs to 12 residues. The germline V and J ends were trimmed by 5 bases and 4 bases, with 6 bases remaining between them. Germline assignment: CDR1 KGHSH and CDR2 LQKENI.

The genes are TRBV21-1 and TRBJ1-3. TRBV21-1 represents a pseudogene. The CDR3 is made up of 18 amino acids. The CDR3 coding sequence is TGTGCCAGCAGCAACCTCATAAGGGGCGGGAGCTCTGGAAACACCATATATTTT. It specifies CASSNLIRGGSSGNTIYF.

This chain uses TRBV5-4 with TRBJ1-4, with TRBD1 matching 9 bases. The CDR3 is 15 amino acids. Germline loops: CDR1 SGHNT, CDR2 YYREEE (reference sequence). V dropped 4 bases and J dropped 5; count of bases not matched to a gene: 6. CDR3: CASSLTGGRNEKLFF. DNA for the CDR3: TGTGCCAGCAGCCTCACAGGGGGCCGGAATGAAAAACTGTTTTTT. The entire variable domain, with the rest obtained from reference TRBV5-4 and TRBJ1-4, is as follows: ETGVTQSPTHLIKTRGQQVTLRCSSQSGHNTVSWYQQALGQGPQFIFQYYREEENGRGNFPPRFSGLQFPNYSSELNVNALELDDSALYLCASSLTGGRNEKLFFGSGTQLSVL.

This rearrangement joins TRBV7-3 to TRBJ2-7; the match to TRBD1 covers 9 bases. The CDR3 totals 16 residues. The germline CDR1 and CDR2 sequences are SGHTA and FQGTGA. Trimming cost V 2 bases and J 1 base; bases outside gene matches: 6. For the CDR3, the DNA is TGTGCCAGCAGCTTAGCCGGGACAGGGCATTCCTACGAGCAGTACTTC. Protein product: CASSLAGTGHSYEQYF.

This sequence joins TRBV5-1 and TRBJ2-7, with TRBD2 matching over 8 bases. Germline values: CDR1 SGHRS, CDR2 YFSETQ. The CDR3 is 15 residues long. V lost 7 bases and J lost 0; bases outside the gene matches: 9. The CDR3 here is CASHRGGRDSYEQYF. CDR3 sequence (DNA): TGCGCCAGCCATCGGGGGGGACGGGACTCCTACGAGCAGTACTTC. The full variable domain, in which reference TRBV5-1 and TRBJ2-7 provide the parts outside the CDR3, is KAGVTQTPRYLIKTRGQQVTLSCSPISGHRSVSWYQQTPGQGLQFLFEYFSETQRNKGNFPGRFSGRQFSNSRSEMNVSTLELGDSALYLCASHRGGRDSYEQYFGPGTRLTVT.

The chain couples TRBV5-1 to TRBJ2-2, with 10 bases lining up with TRBD2. The V gene's germline CDR1 is SGHRS and CDR2 YFSETQ. Trimming removed 4 bases from V and 4 bases from J; junction bases left unmatched: 4. The CDR3 spans 15 residues. DNA of the CDR3: TGCGCCAGCAGCGTAACTAGCGGGGTCACCGGGGAGCTGTTTTTT. Translating it yields CASSVTSGVTGELFF.

This sequence joins TRBV19 and TRBJ1-6; D is unclear. Germline V CDR1 and CDR2: LNHDA, SQIVND (reference sequence). V was clipped by 5 bases and J by 7 bases, with 12 bases between them. The CDR3 totals 14 residues. The CDR3 nucleotides are TGTGCCAGTAGTCCCCGAAGCGGAAATTCACCCCTCCACTTT. Its protein product is CASSPRSGNSPLHF.

V is TRBV30 and J is TRBJ1-1; 8 bases agree with TRBD1. The germline V gene has CDR1 GTSNPN and CDR2 SVGIG (reference sequence). The CDR3 is made up of 15 amino acids. V gave up 3 bases and J gave up 3 bases; unmatched junction bases: 9. CDR3 in amino acids: CAWRAQGAWDTEAFF. CDR3 nucleotides: TGTGCCTGGAGGGCCCAGGGGGCTTGGGACACTGAAGCTTTCTTT.

This CDR3 reads CASSVFGTGKPPYSNQPQHF. CDR3 bases: TGTGCCAGCAGTGTGTTTGGTACAGGAAAGCCCCCGTATAGCAATCAGCCCCAGCATTTT. This rearrangement joins TRBV28 to TRBJ1-5, with a weak D call TRBD1 (5 bases). Germline V lookup: CDR1 MDHEN, CDR2 SYDVKM. Trimming took 5 bases from V and 0 from J, leaving 26 bases between them. The CDR3 is 20 amino acids.

The rearrangement joins TRBV18 to TRBJ1-4, with 9 positions matching TRBD1. Germline values: CDR1 KGHSH, CDR2 LQKENI. CDR3 length: 13 residues. V was clipped by 6 bases and J by 7 bases; unmatched bases: 3. As DNA, the CDR3 is TGTGCCAGCTCGCGGGACAGGGCTGAAAAACTGTTTTTT. This encodes CASSRDRAEKLFF.

The chain couples TRBV12-3 or TRBV12-4 to TRBJ1-1, with 10 bases aligning to TRBD1. J lost 10 bases, V lost 6 bases, and 8 bases had no gene match. There are 13 residues in the CDR3. This CDR3 reads CASSPGQGGRAFF. Written as DNA, the CDR3 is TGTGCCAGCAGCCCTGGACAGGGGGGGCGAGCTTTCTTT.

The gene calls are TRBV9 and TRBJ1-2; maybe TRBD1 (6 bases). Per the germline V gene, CDR1 is SGDLS and CDR2 is YYNGEE. The CDR3 contains 15 residues. Trimming shortened V by 0 bases and J by 4 bases, and 13 bases separated the two germline ends. This CDR3 is CASSVELGGAYGYTF. DNA for the CDR3: TGTGCCAGCAGCGTAGAGCTGGGGGGGGCCTATGGCTACACCTTC.

V and J are TRBV6-4 and TRBJ2-3; TRBD2 aligns across 9 bases. Germline V gene lookup returns CDR1 MRHNA and CDR2 SNTAGT. The V gene end was trimmed by 3 bases and the J gene end by 3 bases; junction bases not matched to a gene: 1. The CDR3 runs 14 residues. The CDR3 protein is CASSEGLATDTQYF. CDR3 bases: TGTGCCAGCAGTGAGGGACTAGCAACAGATACGCAGTATTTT.

The count of this clone is one. The genes are TRBV27 and TRBJ1-6; maybe TRBD1 (5 bases). Trimming left V 6 bases short and J 12 bases short, with 24 bases between. In germline, CDR1 is MNHEY, CDR2 SMNVEV (reference sequence). The CDR3 has 16 amino acids. CDR3 residues: CASRPLGAELAKPLHF. For the CDR3, the DNA is TGTGCCAGCAGACCACTTGGGGCGGAGTTGGCGAAACCCCTCCACTTT.